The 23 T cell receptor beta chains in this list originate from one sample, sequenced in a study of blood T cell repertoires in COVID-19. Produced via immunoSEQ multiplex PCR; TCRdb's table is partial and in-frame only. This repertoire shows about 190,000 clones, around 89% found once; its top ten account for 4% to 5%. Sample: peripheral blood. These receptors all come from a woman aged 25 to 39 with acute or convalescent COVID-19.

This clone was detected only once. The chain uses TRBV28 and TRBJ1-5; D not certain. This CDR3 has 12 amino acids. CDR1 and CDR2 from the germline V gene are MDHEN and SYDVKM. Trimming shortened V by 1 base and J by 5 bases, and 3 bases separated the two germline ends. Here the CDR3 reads CASSLLYQPQHF. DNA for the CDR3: TGTGCCAGCAGTTTATTATATCAGCCCCAGCATTTT.

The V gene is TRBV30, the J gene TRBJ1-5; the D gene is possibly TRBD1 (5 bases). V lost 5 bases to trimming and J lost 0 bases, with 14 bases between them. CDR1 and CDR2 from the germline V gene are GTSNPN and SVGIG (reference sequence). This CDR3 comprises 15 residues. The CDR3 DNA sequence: TGTGCCTGGGCAGGGAACGCATATAGCAATCAGCCCCAGCATTTT. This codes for CAWAGNAYSNQPQHF. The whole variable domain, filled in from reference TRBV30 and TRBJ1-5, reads SQTIHQWPATLVQPVGSPLSLECTVEGTSNPNLYWYRQAAGRGLQLLFYSVGIGQISSEVPQNLSASRPQDRQFILSSKKLLLSDSGFYLCAWAGNAYSNQPQHFGDGTRLSIL.

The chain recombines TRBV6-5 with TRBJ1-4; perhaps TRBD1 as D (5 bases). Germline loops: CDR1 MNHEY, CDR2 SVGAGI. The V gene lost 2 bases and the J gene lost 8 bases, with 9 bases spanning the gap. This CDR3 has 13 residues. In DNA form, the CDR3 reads TGTGCCAGCAGTTACGACAGACGAGAAAAACTGTTTTTT. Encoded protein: CASSYDRREKLFF.

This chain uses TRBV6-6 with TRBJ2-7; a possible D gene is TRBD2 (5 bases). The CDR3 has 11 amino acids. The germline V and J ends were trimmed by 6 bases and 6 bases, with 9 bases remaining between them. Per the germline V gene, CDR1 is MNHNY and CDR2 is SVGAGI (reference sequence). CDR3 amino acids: CASSGTSEQYF. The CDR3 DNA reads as TGTGCCAGCAGCGGTACTAGCGAGCAGTACTTC.

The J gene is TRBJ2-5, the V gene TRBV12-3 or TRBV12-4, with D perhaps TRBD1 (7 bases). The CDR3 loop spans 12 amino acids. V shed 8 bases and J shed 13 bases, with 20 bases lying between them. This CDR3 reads CASGRGTDPPYF. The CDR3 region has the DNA TGTGCCAGCGGGCGCGGGACAGATCCACCGTACTTC.

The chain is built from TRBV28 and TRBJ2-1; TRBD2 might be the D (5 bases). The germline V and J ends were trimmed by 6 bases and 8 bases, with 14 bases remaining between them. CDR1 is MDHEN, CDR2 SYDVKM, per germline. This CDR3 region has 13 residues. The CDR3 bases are TGTGCCAGCAGGCTAGCCGGGTTTTATGAGCAGTTCTTC. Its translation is CASRLAGFYEQFF.

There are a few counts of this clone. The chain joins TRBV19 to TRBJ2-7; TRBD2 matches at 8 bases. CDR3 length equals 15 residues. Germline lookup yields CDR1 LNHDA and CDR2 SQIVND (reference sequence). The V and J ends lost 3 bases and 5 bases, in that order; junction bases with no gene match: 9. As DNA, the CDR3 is TGTGCCAGTAGTATTGGCGGGACTAGGCCCCACGAGCAGTACTTC. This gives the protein CASSIGGTRPHEQYF.

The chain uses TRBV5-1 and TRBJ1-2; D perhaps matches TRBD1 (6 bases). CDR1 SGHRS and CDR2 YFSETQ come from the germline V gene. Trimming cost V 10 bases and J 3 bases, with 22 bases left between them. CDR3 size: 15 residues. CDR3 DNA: TGCGCCTCCCAATCGGGCCCCGAGGGGGACTATGGCTACACCTTC. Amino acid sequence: CASQSGPEGDYGYTF.

In nucleotides, the CDR3 is TGTGCCAGCAGTTCGCCTAGCGGCTACAATGAGCAGTTCTTC. It is translated as CASSSPSGYNEQFF. The V call is TRBV6-5, the J call TRBJ2-1, with 7 bases fitting TRBD2. The ends lost 4 bases at V and 3 bases at J; junction bases unmatched: 3. The CDR3 consists of 14 residues. CDR1 and CDR2 (germline): MNHEY, SVGAGI.

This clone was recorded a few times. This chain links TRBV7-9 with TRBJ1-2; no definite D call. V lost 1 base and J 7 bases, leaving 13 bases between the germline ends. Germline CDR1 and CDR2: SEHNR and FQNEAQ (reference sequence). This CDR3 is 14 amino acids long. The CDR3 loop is CASSLEVQESGYTF. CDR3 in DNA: TGTGCCAGCAGCTTAGAGGTCCAGGAATCTGGCTACACCTTC.

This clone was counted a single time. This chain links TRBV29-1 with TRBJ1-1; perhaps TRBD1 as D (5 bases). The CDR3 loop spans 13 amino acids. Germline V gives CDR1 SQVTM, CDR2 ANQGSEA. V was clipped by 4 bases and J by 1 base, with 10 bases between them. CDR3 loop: CSVVGQPNTEAFF. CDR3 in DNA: TGCAGCGTTGTGGGGCAACCGAACACTGAAGCTTTCTTT.

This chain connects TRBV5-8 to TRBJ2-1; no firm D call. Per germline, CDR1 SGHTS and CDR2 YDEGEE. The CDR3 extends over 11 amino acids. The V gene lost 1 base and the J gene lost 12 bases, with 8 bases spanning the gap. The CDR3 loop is CASSLTVGQFF. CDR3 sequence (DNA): TGTGCCAGCAGCTTGACAGTTGGGCAGTTCTTC.

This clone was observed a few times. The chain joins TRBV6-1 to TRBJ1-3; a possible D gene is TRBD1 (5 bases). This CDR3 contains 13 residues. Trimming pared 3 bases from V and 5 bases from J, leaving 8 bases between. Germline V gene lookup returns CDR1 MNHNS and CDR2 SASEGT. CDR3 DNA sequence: TGTGCCAGCAGTGACAGGGCAAGAAACACCATATATTTT. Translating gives CASSDRARNTIYF.

The CDR3 nucleotides read TGTGCCAGCAGCGTAGCTGGGACACATGGAAACACCATATATTTT. Its protein product is CASSVAGTHGNTIYF. The J gene is TRBJ1-3, the V gene TRBV9, with D perhaps matching TRBD1 (6 bases). V lost 0 bases and J 3 bases, leaving 10 bases between the germline ends. This CDR3 comprises 15 residues. The germline V gene has CDR1 SGDLS and CDR2 YYNGEE. Based on the CDR3 plus reference TRBV9 and TRBJ1-3, the full variable domain is DSGVTQTPKHLITATGQRVTLRCSPRSGDLSVYWYQQSLDQGLQFLIQYYNGEERAKGNILERFSAQQFPDLHSELNLSSLELGDSALYFCASSVAGTHGNTIYFGEGSWLTVV.

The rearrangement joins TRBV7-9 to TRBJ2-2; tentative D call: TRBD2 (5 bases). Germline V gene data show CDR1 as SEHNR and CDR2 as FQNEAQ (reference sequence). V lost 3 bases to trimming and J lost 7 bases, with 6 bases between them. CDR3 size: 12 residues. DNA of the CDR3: TGTGCCAGCAGCTTCGGGGTCGGGGAGCTGTTTTTT. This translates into CASSFGVGELFF.

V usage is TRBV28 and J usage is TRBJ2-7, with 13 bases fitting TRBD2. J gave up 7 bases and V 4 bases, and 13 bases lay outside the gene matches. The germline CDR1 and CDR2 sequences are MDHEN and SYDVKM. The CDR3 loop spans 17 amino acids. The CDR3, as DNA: TGTGCCAGCAGTTCCGGAGGACTAGCGGGAGAAATGGGGGAGCAGTACTTC. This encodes CASSSGGLAGEMGEQYF.

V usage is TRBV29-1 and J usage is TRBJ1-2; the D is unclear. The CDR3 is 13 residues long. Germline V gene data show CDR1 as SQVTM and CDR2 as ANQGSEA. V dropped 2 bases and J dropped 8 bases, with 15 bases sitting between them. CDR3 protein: CSVESSAWAGYTF. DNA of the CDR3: TGCAGCGTTGAATCTTCCGCCTGGGCCGGCTACACCTTC.

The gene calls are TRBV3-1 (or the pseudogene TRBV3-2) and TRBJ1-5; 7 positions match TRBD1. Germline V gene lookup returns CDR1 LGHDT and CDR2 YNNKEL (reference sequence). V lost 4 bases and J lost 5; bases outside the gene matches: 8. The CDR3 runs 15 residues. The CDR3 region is CASSPMTGSDQPQHF. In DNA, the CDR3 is TGTGCCAGCAGCCCCATGACAGGGTCCGATCAGCCCCAGCATTTT.

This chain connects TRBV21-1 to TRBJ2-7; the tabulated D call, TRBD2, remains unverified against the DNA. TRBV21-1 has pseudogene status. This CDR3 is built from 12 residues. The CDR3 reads CARGGGTYEQYF. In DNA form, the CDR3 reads TGTGCCAGGGGCGGCGGGACCTACGAGCAGTACTTC.

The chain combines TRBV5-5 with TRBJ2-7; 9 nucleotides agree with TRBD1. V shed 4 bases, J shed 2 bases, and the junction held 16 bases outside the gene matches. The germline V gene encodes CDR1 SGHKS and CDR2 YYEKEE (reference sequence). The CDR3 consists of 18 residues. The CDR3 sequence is CASSPDRGEAELAYEQYF. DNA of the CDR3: TGTGCCAGCAGCCCGGACAGGGGTGAAGCGGAGCTTGCCTACGAGCAGTACTTC.

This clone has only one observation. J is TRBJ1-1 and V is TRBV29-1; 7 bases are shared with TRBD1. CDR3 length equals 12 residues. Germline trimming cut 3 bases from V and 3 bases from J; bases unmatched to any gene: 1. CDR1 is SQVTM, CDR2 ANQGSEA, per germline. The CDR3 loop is CSVEQGDTEAFF. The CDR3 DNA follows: TGCAGCGTTGAGCAGGGGGACACTGAAGCTTTCTTT.

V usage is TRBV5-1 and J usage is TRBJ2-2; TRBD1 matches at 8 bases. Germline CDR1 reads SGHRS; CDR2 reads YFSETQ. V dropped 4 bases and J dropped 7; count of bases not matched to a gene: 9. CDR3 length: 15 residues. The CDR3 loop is CASSRNDRGLGELFF. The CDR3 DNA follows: TGCGCCAGCAGCCGAAATGACAGGGGTCTCGGGGAGCTGTTTTTT.

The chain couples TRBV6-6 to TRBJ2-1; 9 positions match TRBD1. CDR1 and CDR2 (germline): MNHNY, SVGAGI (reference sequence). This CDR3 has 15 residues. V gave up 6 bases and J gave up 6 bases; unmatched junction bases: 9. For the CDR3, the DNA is TGTGCCAGCAGCCGGCTGTCGGACAGGGGCAATGAGCAGTTCTTC. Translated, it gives CASSRLSDRGNEQFF.